The rows below give T cell receptor beta chains drawn from one sample of a study of T cell repertoires in cytomegalovirus infection. In TCRdb, the reads were re-called with MiXCR into one record per CDR3 protein. The sample lists some 200,000 distinct CDR3 sequences; under 25% were seen once. The sequencing input was PBMCs. Receptor source: a human donor in good health (CMV status not recorded). Some clones in this sample may be carry-over from other donors' samples. The conserved cysteine and the conserved F or W are not part of the CDR3 here.

v_gene,j_gene,CDR3aa
TRBV7-2,TRBJ2-1,ASSLSLADYNEQF
TRBV19,TRBJ1-1,ASSIAVKAF
TRBV28,TRBJ1-2,ASSPRGGGYGYT
TRBV28,TRBJ2-3,ASSLYEGRGKDTQY
TRBV7-8,TRBJ1-1,ASSLGMPTEAF
TRBV28,TRBJ1-2,ASSSSGTGAGYT
TRBV7-2,TRBJ2-7,ASSLGGSGPEQY
TRBV6-2/TRBV6-3,TRBJ2-2,ASRVAGSNTGELF
TRBV7-9,TRBJ2-7,ASSPRTGKSYEQY
TRBV7-2,TRBJ2-3,ASSFSPSILAGGTDTQY
TRBV24-1,TRBJ2-1,ATSEPSDTYNEQF
TRBV12-5,TRBJ2-2,ASGFLGGPSTGELF
TRBV7-9,TRBJ1-6,ASSFGGQDGYNSPLH
TRBV2,TRBJ2-7,ASVREAGAGQY
TRBV19,TRBJ1-2,ASSTPTGLQGYT
TRBV7-9,TRBJ1-5,ASSATGNQPQH
TRBV6-1,TRBJ1-4,ASSRPREATNEKLF
TRBV29-1,TRBJ1-2,SVGLGRQTNYGYT
TRBV7-3,TRBJ2-3,ASKAGPSTDTQY
TRBV7-3,TRBJ1-1,ASSLRWGAEAF
TRBV7-8,TRBJ1-4,ASSYSGPGGGEKLF
TRBV6-6,TRBJ2-1,ASSYSPSGGDEQF
TRBV28,TRBJ1-1,ASSFRQKNTEAF
TRBV7-1,TRBJ2-5,ASSARRGGHQETQY
TRBV5-4,TRBJ1-1,ASSRPGRGDTEAF
TRBV7-9,TRBJ1-4,ASSDSGQGATNEKLF
TRBV11-2,TRBJ1-4,ASSSGRGNEKLF
TRBV2,TRBJ1-5,ASSEMGGANQPQH
TRBV20-1,TRBJ2-7,SARGTSGDLSYEQY
TRBV18,TRBJ2-2,ASSSGLSNTGELF
TRBV20-1,TRBJ1-1,SAYPTGGYTEAF
TRBV7-2,TRBJ2-7,ASSLGTMTKASYEQY
TRBV9,TRBJ2-5,ASSVADNRETQY
TRBV7-2,TRBJ1-2,ASSFGAYGYT
TRBV6-2/TRBV6-3,TRBJ2-1,ASSLLGRAPYNEQF
TRBV12-3/TRBV12-4,TRBJ1-2,ASTRLSDSGYT
TRBV29-1,TRBJ2-1,SVVGLAGNNEQF
TRBV11-3,TRBJ1-1,ASSFLAGREAF
TRBV11-1,TRBJ1-1,ASSTDKGARRTTEAF
TRBV7-2,TRBJ1-6,ASRTGSYNSPLH
TRBV10-2,TRBJ2-1,ASSPASGIGEQF
TRBV4-1,TRBJ1-1,ASSQPRARVAEAF
TRBV20-1,TRBJ2-7,SARVVSYEQY
TRBV7-2,TRBJ2-2,ASSLGGVPGELF
TRBV7-2,TRBJ1-1,ASSLVKGPGGSGAF